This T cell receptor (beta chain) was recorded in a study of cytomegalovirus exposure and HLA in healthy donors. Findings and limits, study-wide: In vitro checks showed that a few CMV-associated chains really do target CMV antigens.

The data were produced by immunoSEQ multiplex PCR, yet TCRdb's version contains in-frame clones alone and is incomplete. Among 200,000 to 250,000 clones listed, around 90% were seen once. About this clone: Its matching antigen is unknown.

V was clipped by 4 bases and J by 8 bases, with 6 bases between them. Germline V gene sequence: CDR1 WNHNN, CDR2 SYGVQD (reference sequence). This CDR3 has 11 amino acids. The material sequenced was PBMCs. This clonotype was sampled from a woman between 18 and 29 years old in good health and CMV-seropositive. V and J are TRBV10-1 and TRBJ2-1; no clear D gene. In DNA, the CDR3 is TGCGCCAGCAGTGTGCGAGATGAGCAGTTCTTC. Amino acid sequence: CASSVRDEQFF.